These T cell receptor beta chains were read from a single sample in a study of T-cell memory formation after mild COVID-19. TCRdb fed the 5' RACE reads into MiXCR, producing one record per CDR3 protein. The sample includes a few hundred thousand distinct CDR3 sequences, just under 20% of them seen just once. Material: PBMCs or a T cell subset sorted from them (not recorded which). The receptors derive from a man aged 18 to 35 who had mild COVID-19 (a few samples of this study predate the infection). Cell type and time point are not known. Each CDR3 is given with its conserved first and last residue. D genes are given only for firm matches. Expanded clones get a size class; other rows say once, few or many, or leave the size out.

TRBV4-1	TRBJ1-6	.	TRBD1	CASSQQQHRGRSPLHF	TGCGCCAGCAGCCAGCAGCAACACAGGGGACGATCACCCCTCCACTTT
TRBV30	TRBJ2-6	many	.	CACQKDSGANVLTF	TGTGCCTGCCAGAAAGACTCTGGGGCCAACGTCCTGACTTTC
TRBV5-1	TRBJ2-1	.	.	CASSSPGRLGKQFF	TGCGCCAGCAGCTCCCCAGGGCGCTTAGGGAAGCAGTTCTTC
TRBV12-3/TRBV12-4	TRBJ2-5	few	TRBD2	CASSGTTVGTQYF	TGTGCCAGCAGCGGGACTACGGTGGGGACCCAGTACTTC
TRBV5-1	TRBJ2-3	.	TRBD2	CASSMGLAGTDTQYF	TGCGCCAGCAGCATGGGACTAGCTGGCACAGATACGCAGTATTTT
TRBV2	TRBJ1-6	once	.	CASTELGQQSSPLHF	TGTGCCAGCACGGAACTAGGACAGCAGAGTTCACCCCTCCACTTT
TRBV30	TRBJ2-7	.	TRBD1	CAWTKFGTVRSYEQYF	TGTGCCTGGACTAAATTCGGGACAGTACGATCCTACGAGCAGTACTTC
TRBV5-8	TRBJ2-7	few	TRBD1	CASTLQGSTYEQYF	TGTGCCAGCACCTTACAGGGGTCGACCTACGAGCAGTACTTC
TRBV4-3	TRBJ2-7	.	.	CASSQGHPGGYEQYF	TGCGCCAGCAGCCAAGGCCACCCCGGGGGCTACGAGCAGTACTTC
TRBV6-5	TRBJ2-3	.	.	CASRPAGRRTDTQYF	TGTGCCAGCCGCCCCGCCGGGCGCCGCACAGATACGCAGTATTTT
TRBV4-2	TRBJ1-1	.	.	CASSQGLITEAFF	TGTGCCAGCAGCCAAGGACTGATCACTGAAGCTTTCTTT
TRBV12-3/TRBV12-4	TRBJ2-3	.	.	CASNLQGYTDTQYF	TGTGCCAGCAACCTACAGGGATACACAGATACGCAGTATTTT
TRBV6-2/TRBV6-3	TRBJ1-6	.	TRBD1	CASRLQGANSPLHF	TGTGCCAGCAGATTACAGGGGGCGAATTCACCCCTCCACTTT
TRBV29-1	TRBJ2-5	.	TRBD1	CSAQGSFGETQYF	TGCAGCGCACAGGGGTCCTTTGGGGAGACCCAGTACTTC
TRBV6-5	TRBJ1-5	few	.	CASSYLRQPQHF	TGTGCCAGCAGTTACTTACGACAGCCCCAGCATTTT
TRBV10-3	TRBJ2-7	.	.	CASAPSLNSYEQYF	TGTGCGTCAGCACCTAGCTTGAATTCCTACGAGCAGTACTTC
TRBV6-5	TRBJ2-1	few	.	CASSPRSNEQFF	TGTGCCAGCAGTCCTCGTTCCAATGAGCAGTTCTTC
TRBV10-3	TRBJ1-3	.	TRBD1	CAISLGQGGNTIYF	TGTGCCATCAGTCTTGGACAGGGTGGAAACACCATATATTTT
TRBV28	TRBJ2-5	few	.	CASSRRRAQYF	TGTGCCAGCAGTCGCCGTCGGGCCCAGTACTTC
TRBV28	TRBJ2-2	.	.	CASSTLGAHTGELFF	TGTGCCAGCAGCACCCTGGGGGCACACACCGGGGAGCTGTTTTTT
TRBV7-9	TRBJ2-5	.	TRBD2	CASSLVLAGGQETQYF	TGTGCCAGCAGCTTAGTCCTAGCGGGGGGACAAGAGACCCAGTACTTC
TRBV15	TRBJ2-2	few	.	CATTGGRRNTGELFF	TGTGCCACTACGGGTGGACGGAGGAACACCGGGGAGCTGTTTTTT
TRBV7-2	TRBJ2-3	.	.	CASSLVYGKYF	TGTGCCAGCAGCTTAGTTTACGGAAAGTATTTT
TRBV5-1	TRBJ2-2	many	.	CASKIDTGELFF	TGCGCCAGCAAAATAGACACCGGGGAGCTGTTTTTT
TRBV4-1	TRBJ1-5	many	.	CASSQIDMGLAGPQHF	TGCGCCAGCAGCCAGATAGATATGGGGCTGGCGGGGCCCCAGCATTTT
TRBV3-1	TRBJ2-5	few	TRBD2	CASSYWTSGAETQYF	TGTGCCAGCAGCTACTGGACTAGCGGGGCTGAGACCCAGTACTTC
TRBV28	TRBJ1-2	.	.	CASSGPVSNYGYTF	TGTGCCAGCTCAGGACCAGTCTCAAACTATGGCTACACCTTC
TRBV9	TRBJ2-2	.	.	CASSSRGGGAGELFF	TGTGCCAGCAGCTCCCGCGGGGGCGGGGCCGGGGAGCTGTTTTTT
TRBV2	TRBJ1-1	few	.	CASSDWTPNTEAFF	TGTGCCAGCAGTGATTGGACACCTAACACTGAAGCTTTCTTT
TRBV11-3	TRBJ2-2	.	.	CASSLERGRGGELFF	TGTGCCAGCAGCTTAGAGAGGGGCCGCGGCGGGGAGCTGTTTTTT
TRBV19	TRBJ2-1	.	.	CASSISPLSSYNEQFF	TGTGCCAGTAGTATATCGCCACTCAGCTCCTACAATGAGCAGTTCTTC
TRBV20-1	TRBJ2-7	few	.	CSARRPDSLVEQYF	TGCAGTGCTAGGCGTCCGGACAGTTTAGTCGAGCAGTACTTC
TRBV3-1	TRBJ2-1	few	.	CASSHRGAGNEQFF	TGTGCCAGCAGCCACCGGGGCGCCGGTAATGAGCAGTTCTTC
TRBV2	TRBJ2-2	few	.	CASSGSQTGELFF	TGTGCCAGCAGCGGCAGTCAAACCGGGGAGCTGTTTTTT
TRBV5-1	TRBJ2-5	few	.	CASSLGEGVDQYF	TGCGCCAGCAGCTTGGGAGAGGGCGTGGACCAGTACTTC
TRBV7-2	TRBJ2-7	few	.	CASSFIGFIYEQYF	TGTGCCAGCAGCTTCATTGGGTTTATCTACGAGCAGTACTTC
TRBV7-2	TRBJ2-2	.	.	CASSSRLYTGELFF	TGTGCCAGCAGCTCCCGACTGTACACCGGGGAGCTGTTTTTT
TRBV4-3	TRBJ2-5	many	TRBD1	CASSQGQYQETQYF	TGCGCCAGCAGCCAGGGACAGTACCAAGAGACCCAGTACTTC
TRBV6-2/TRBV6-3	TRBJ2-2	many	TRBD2	CASRPLAGLNTGELFF	TGTGCCAGCAGACCCCTAGCGGGGCTAAACACCGGGGAGCTGTTTTTT
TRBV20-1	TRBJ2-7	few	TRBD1	CSASRTGVFYSYEQYF	TGCAGTGCTAGCCGGACAGGGGTCTTCTACTCCTACGAGCAGTACTTC
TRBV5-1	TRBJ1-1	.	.	CASSLEMVRIGENTEAFF	TGCGCCAGCAGCTTGGAGATGGTTCGTATCGGAGAGAACACTGAAGCTTTCTTT
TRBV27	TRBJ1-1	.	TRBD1	CASSLAATGVNTEAFF	TGTGCCAGCAGTTTAGCAGCGACAGGGGTAAACACTGAAGCTTTCTTT
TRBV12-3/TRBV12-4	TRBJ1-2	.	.	CASSFYDTGPTF	TGTGCCAGCAGTTTTTATGACACCGGTCCCACCTTC
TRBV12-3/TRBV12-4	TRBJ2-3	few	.	CATLPGFGDTQYF	TGTGCCACCCTCCCAGGGTTCGGGGATACGCAGTATTTT
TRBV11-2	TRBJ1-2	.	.	CASSRKGGVDDYGYTF	TGTGCCAGCAGCCGAAAGGGTGGGGTCGATGACTATGGCTACACCTTC
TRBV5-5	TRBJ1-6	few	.	CASSAEINSPLHF	TGTGCCAGCAGCGCCGAGATAAATTCACCCCTCCACTTT
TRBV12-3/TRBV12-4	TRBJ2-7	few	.	CASSRSGLADEQYF	TGTGCCAGCAGCCGCAGCGGGCTAGCTGACGAGCAGTACTTC
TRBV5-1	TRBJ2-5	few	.	CASSPTAGPETQYF	TGCGCCAGCAGCCCGACAGCGGGTCCAGAGACCCAGTACTTC
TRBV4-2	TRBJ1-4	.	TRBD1	CASSQDPGTGNEKLFF	TGTGCCAGCAGCCAAGATCCAGGGACAGGGAATGAAAAACTGTTTTTT
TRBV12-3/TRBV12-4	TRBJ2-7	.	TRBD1	CASTFAGGRGYEQYF	TGTGCCAGCACCTTTGCAGGGGGCCGGGGATACGAGCAGTACTTC
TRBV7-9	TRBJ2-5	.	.	CASSLDPPPAETQYF	TGTGCCAGCAGCTTAGACCCTCCCCCCGCGGAGACCCAGTACTTC
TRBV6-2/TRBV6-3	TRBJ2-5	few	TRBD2	CASSGLGETQYF	TGTGCCAGCAGTGGACTAGGAGAGACCCAGTACTTC
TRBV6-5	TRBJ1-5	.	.	CASRRFLGQPQHF	TGTGCCAGCAGAAGATTTCTGGGACAGCCCCAGCATTTT
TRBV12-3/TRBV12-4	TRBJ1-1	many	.	CASSLRWDTEAFF	TGTGCCAGCAGTTTAAGGTGGGACACTGAAGCTTTCTTT
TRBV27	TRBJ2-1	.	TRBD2	CASSSGLVDEQFF	TGTGCCAGCAGTTCGGGACTAGTTGATGAGCAGTTCTTC
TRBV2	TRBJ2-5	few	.	CASSEMGAGMETQYF	TGTGCCAGCAGTGAAATGGGGGCAGGGATGGAGACCCAGTACTTC
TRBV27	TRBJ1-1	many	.	CASRDDVNTEAFF	TGTGCCAGTCGGGATGATGTGAACACTGAAGCTTTCTTT
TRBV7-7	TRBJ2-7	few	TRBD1	CASSLRQGQGYEQYF	TGTGCCAGCAGCCTGCGACAGGGCCAAGGCTACGAGCAGTACTTC
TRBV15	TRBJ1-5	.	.	CATLAGGDSNQPQHF	TGTGCCACCCTCGCGGGGGGCGATAGCAATCAGCCCCAGCATTTT
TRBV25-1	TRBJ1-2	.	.	CASRGGGGINYGYTF	TGTGCCAGCAGGGGTGGAGGGGGGATTAACTATGGCTACACCTTC